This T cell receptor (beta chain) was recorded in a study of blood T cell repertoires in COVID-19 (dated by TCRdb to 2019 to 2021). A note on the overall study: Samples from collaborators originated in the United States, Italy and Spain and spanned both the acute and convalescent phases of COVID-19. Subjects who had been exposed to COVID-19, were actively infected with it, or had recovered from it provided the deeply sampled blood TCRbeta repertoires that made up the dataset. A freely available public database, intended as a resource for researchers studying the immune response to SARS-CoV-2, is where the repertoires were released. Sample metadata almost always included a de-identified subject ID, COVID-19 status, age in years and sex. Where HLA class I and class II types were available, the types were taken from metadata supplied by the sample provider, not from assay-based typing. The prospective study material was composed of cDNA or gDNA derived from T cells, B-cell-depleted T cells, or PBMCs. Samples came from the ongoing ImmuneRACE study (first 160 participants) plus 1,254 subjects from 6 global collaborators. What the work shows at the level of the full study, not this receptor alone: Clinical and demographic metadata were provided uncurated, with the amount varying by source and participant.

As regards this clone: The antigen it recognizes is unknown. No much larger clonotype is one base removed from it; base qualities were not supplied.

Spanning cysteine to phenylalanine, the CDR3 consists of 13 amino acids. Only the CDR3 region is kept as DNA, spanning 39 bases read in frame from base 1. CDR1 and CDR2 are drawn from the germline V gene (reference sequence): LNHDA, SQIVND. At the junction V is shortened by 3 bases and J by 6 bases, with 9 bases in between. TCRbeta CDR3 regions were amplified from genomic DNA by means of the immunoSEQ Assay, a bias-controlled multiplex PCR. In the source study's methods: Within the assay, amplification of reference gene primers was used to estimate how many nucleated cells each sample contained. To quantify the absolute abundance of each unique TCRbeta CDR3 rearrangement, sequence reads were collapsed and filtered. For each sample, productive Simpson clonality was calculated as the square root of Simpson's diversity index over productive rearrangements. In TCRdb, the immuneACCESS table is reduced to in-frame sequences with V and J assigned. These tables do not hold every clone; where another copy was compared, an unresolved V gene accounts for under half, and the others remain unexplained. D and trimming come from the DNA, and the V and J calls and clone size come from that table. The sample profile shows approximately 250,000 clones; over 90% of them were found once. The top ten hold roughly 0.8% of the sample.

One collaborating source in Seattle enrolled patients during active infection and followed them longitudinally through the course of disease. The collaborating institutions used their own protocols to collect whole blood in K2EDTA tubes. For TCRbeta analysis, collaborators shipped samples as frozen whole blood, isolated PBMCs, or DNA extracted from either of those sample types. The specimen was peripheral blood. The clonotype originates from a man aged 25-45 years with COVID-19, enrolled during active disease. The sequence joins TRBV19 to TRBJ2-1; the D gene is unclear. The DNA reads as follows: TGTGCCAGTAGTATGGCTAGTCTCAATGAGCAGTTCTTC. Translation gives CASSMASLNEQFF.